The 24 T cell receptor beta chains reported below all come from one sample, sequenced in a study of T cells expressing NK-cell markers (dated by TCRdb to the early 2020s). Library prep was done by 5' RACE. Sequencing relied on an Illumina HiSeq 2000. After the reads were reprocessed by TCRdb, one entry was made per CDR3 protein sequence, with no DNA. The sample has approximately 380,000 distinct CDR3 sequences on record. The ten largest make up roughly 5.4% of the sample. What was sequenced was blood T cells: a sorted CD56 or NKG2C T cell subset, CD4+ or CD8+ T cells, or bulk PBMC T cells (not recorded which). The receptors shown here come from a man aged 18-75 years in good health.

CDR3 amino acids: CASSFSQGRSGELFF. V is TRBV28 and J is TRBJ2-2; lacking DNA, the TRBD1 call made by TCRdb goes unchecked. Germline V lookup: CDR1 MDHEN, CDR2 SYDVKM. The CDR3 has 15 amino acids.

The chain recombines TRBV6-1 with TRBJ2-1. CDR1 and CDR2 (germline): MNHNS, SASEGT. The CDR3 extends over 13 amino acids. The CDR3 loop reads CASSEILQNEQFF.

The CDR3 protein is CASSAGKSPLHF. The V and J genes are TRBV2 and TRBJ1-6; TCRdb picks TRBD1, but there is no DNA to check that call. Germline CDR1 is SNHLY and CDR2 is FYNNEI. The CDR3 has 12 residues. Supplemented by reference TRBV2 and TRBJ1-6, the full variable domain reads EPEVTQTPSHQVTQMGQEVILRCVPISNHLYFYWYRQILGQKVEFLVSFYNNEISEKSEIFDDQFSVERPDGSNFTLKIRSTKLEDSAMYFCASSAGKSPLHFGNGTRLTVT.

The chain employs TRBV5-4 and TRBJ1-3; TCRdb names TRBD1, which stays unverified in the absence of DNA. CDR3 size: 13 residues. CDR1 and CDR2 from the germline V gene are SGHNT and YYREEE (reference sequence). CDR3 in amino acids: CASSSGEGNTIYF.

V gene TRBV2 combines with J gene TRBJ2-7; with no DNA, the TCRdb D assignment of TRBD2 cannot be verified. The germline gives CDR1 SNHLY, CDR2 FYNNEI. CDR3 length: 14 amino acids. The CDR3 loop reads CASMGLKNIYEQYF. Full variable domain (remainder filled in from reference TRBV2 and TRBJ2-7): EPEVTQTPSHQVTQMGQEVILRCVPISNHLYFYWYRQILGQKVEFLVSFYNNEISEKSEIFDDQFSVERPDGSNFTLKIRSTKLEDSAMYFCASMGLKNIYEQYFGPGTRLTVT.

This CDR3 reads CASSLVVNQPQHF. The chain uses TRBV5-5 and TRBJ1-5. The length of the CDR3 is 13 residues. Germline CDR1 is SGHKS and CDR2 is YYEKEE (reference sequence).

The chain links TRBV6-1 to TRBJ1-4. The CDR3 is made up of 16 amino acids. Germline CDR1 MNHNS, CDR2 SASEGT. The CDR3 here is CASSEPRRPTNEKLFF.

The chain combines TRBV11-2 with TRBJ2-7; TCRdb outputs TRBD2, but without DNA this stays unchecked. Germline V lookup: CDR1 SGHAT, CDR2 FQNNGV. The CDR3 consists of 15 residues. CDR3 residues: CASSSRASPTGEQYF.

V usage is TRBV5-1 and J usage is TRBJ2-5; there is no DNA to check the TCRdb D call of TRBD1. In germline, CDR1 is SGHRS, CDR2 YFSETQ. The length of the CDR3 is 17 residues. The CDR3 here is CASSLAGQGTPQETQYF.

This CDR3 reads CASSPGSPRYSPLHF. This rearrangement joins TRBV12-3 or TRBV12-4 to TRBJ1-6; TCRdb names TRBD1, which stays unverified in the absence of DNA. This CDR3 has 15 residues.

The chain couples TRBV7-8 to TRBJ1-1; the TCRdb D gene call, TRBD1, has no DNA to confirm it. The CDR3 length is 14 residues. Germline CDR1 and CDR2: SGHVS and FQNEAQ. CDR3 residues: CASSERDSLSSAFF. Full variable domain (remainder filled in from reference TRBV7-8 and TRBJ1-1): GAGVSQSPRYKVAKRGQDVALRCDPISGHVSLFWYQQALGQGPEFLTYFQNEAQLDKSGLPSDRFFAERPEGSVSTLKIQRTQQEDSAVYLCASSERDSLSSAFFGQGTRLTVV.

CDR3: CSVRQAGELFF. The chain carries TRBV29-1 and TRBJ2-2; absent DNA, TCRdb's TRBD1 call cannot be checked. Germline values: CDR1 SQVTM, CDR2 ANQGSEA. The length of the CDR3 is 11 residues.

CDR3 residues: CASSLTAGVTYNEQFF. J is TRBJ2-1 and V is TRBV7-3. The germline CDR1 and CDR2 sequences are SGHTA and FQGTGA. The CDR3 extends over 16 amino acids.

This chain links TRBV12-3 or TRBV12-4 with TRBJ1-2; there is no DNA to check the TCRdb D call of TRBD1. The CDR3 loop spans 15 amino acids. CDR3 protein: CASTPTPESDYGYTF.

This CDR3 reads CSAKDRTDPYGYTF. The chain recombines TRBV20-1 with TRBJ1-2. The CDR3 loop spans 14 amino acids. Germline assignment: CDR1 DFQATT and CDR2 SNEGSKA (reference sequence).

CDR3 sequence reads: CASSLTVQVAEQYF. The rearrangement links TRBV5-1 to TRBJ2-7; as DNA is missing, the TRBD1 call by TCRdb cannot be tested. The germline V gene has CDR1 SGHRS and CDR2 YFSETQ. The CDR3 totals 14 residues. Combining the CDR3 with reference TRBV5-1 and TRBJ2-7 gives the whole variable domain KAGVTQTPRYLIKTRGQQVTLSCSPISGHRSVSWYQQTPGQGLQFLFEYFSETQRNKGNFPGRFSGRQFSNSRSEMNVSTLELGDSALYLCASSLTVQVAEQYFGPGTRLTVT.

CDR3 protein: CASSRVGEQYF. The chain uses TRBV3-1 and TRBJ2-7. Germline lookup yields CDR1 LGHDT and CDR2 YNNKEL (reference sequence). The CDR3 is 11 amino acids.

V gene TRBV7-2 combines with J gene TRBJ1-6. The length of the CDR3 is 13 residues. From germline, CDR1 is SGHTA and CDR2 FQGNSA. The CDR3: CASSEPTRAPLHF.

This chain connects TRBV5-1 to TRBJ2-3; TCRdb's D gene call, TRBD1, goes unchecked for lack of DNA. The CDR3 spans 16 residues. Germline V gives CDR1 SGHRS, CDR2 YFSETQ. The CDR3 loop reads CASSGWGQPSTDTQYF.

The chain carries TRBV6-1 and TRBJ2-5; without DNA, the TCRdb call of TRBD2 cannot be checked. The germline V gene has CDR1 MNHNS and CDR2 SASEGT. The length of the CDR3 is 16 residues. The CDR3 sequence: CASRDRLAGGVETQYF.

The chain has TRBV5-1 and TRBJ2-1; TCRdb picks TRBD1, but there is no DNA to check that call. This CDR3 has 14 amino acids. Per germline, CDR1 SGHRS and CDR2 YFSETQ. This chain's CDR3 is CASSYGQGYNEQFF.

V and J are TRBV18 and TRBJ2-3; lacking DNA, the TRBD1 call made by TCRdb goes unchecked. Germline values: CDR1 KGHSH, CDR2 LQKENI. The CDR3 contains 15 residues. CDR3 amino acids: CASSSGQGNADTQYF.

The CDR3 loop reads CSVFTTATVRGYTF. The J gene is TRBJ1-2, the V gene TRBV29-1; TCRdb's D call of TRBD1 is untestable without DNA. CDR1 and CDR2 (germline): SQVTM, ANQGSEA. The CDR3 is 14 amino acids.

V and J are TRBV11-3 and TRBJ2-1; TCRdb's D gene call, TRBD1, goes unchecked for lack of DNA. The CDR3 loop spans 15 amino acids. Germline V gene lookup returns CDR1 SGHNT and CDR2 YENEEA. The CDR3 spells CASSLGGTGRDEQFF.